This T cell receptor (beta chain) stems from a study of naive and memory T cell subsets. Study outcomes and limitations: Tuberculin site TCR excess was interpreted as type IV hypersensitivity infiltration.

V was shortened by 7 bases and J by 2 bases, with 9 bases between the two germline ends. CDR3 length equals 13 residues. Germline V lookup: CDR1 SNHLY, CDR2 FYNNEI. Treatment noted: skin biopsy from PPD injection site in Mantoux-positive individual. The library had UMIs added by 3' ligation of an oligonucleotide to TCR cDNA. Tuberculin skin test biopsies were taken where PPD was injected in Mantoux-positive people. Input was about 1 to 1,100 ng of DNase-treated total RNA without cell sorting. Ligated cDNA underwent four rounds of PCR with nested alpha and beta constant region primers and SP2. Via MiXCR, TCRdb re-called the UMI-ligation and nested PCR reads, giving one row per CDR3 protein. The sample shows approximately 37,000 distinct CDR3 sequences, approximately 10% of them seen only once. Concerning this clonotype: Its antigen is not known.

The chain carries TRBV2 and TRBJ2-1; tentatively, D is TRBD2 (5 bases). The specimen comprised skin, sampled from a tuberculin skin test site. The sequence was obtained from an adult in good health. For the CDR3, the DNA is TGTGCCAGCACCAAACTAGCCTACAATGAGCAGTTCTTC. This gives the protein CASTKLAYNEQFF.